One and the same sample provided the 27 T cell receptor beta chains below, sequenced in a study of OX40 agonist ivuxolimab in advanced cancers. Some clones are missing from TCRdb's copy, which holds only in-frame ones; the method was immunoSEQ multiplex PCR. The sample includes tens of thousands of clones, approximately 80% of them seen just once. Here the sequenced sample was CD4+ or CD8+ T cells sorted from blood, taken in a trial of the OX40 agonist ivuxolimab. Receptor source: an adult with an advanced solid tumor such as melanoma, head and neck, liver or kidney cancer.

The CDR3 reads CASSPRSGGTGELFF. The DNA for the CDR3 is TGTGCCAGCAGCCCCCGTTCAGGGGGCACCGGGGAGCTGTTTTTT. The V gene is TRBV6-1, the J gene TRBJ2-2; TRBD1 agrees at 7 bases. Trimming at V came to 6 bases and at J to 4 bases, leaving 8 bases not matched to a gene. This CDR3 has 15 amino acids. The germline CDR1 and CDR2 sequences are MNHNS and SASEGT.

In its sample, this clone was seen once. V usage is TRBV28 and J usage is TRBJ1-1; TRBD1 might be the D (6 bases). The CDR3 runs to 12 residues. Trimming removed 4 bases from V and 12 bases from J, with 15 bases in between. Germline assignment: CDR1 MDHEN and CDR2 SYDVKM. Written as DNA, the CDR3 is TGTGCCAGCAGTTCGTACCTTGGACAGTCTTTCTTT. Translation: CASSSYLGQSFF. The variable domain in full, completed from reference TRBV28 and TRBJ1-1, reads DVKVTQSSRYLVKRTGEKVFLECVQDMDHENMFWYRQDPGLGLRLIYFSYDVKMKEKGDIPEGYSVSREKKERFSLILESASTNQTSMYLCASSSYLGQSFFGQGTRLTVV.

In this sample, this clone turned up a few times. This sequence joins TRBV6-4 and TRBJ1-1; D is unclear. The CDR3 contains 14 residues. The germline V and J ends were trimmed by 4 bases and 4 bases, with 13 bases remaining between them. Germline CDR1 reads MRHNA; CDR2 reads SNTAGT. DNA for the CDR3: TGTGCCAGCAGTGTTGAGGGCGGGAGCACTGAAGCTTTCTTT. This sequence encodes CASSVEGGSTEAFF.

This clone was seen more than once but under ten times. V usage is TRBV28 and J usage is TRBJ2-1; 9 bases agree with TRBD2. Trimming at V came to 4 bases and at J to 2 bases, leaving 3 bases not matched to a gene. Germline-derived CDR1 and CDR2 are MDHEN and SYDVKM. The CDR3 loop spans 15 amino acids. For the CDR3, the DNA is TGTGCCAGCAGTTCTAGCGGGGATCCCTACAATGAGCAGTTCTTC. Protein sequence: CASSSSGDPYNEQFF.

The genes are TRBV9 and TRBJ2-7; perhaps TRBD1 as D (6 bases). Trimming shortened V by 4 bases and J by 2 bases, and 13 bases separated the two germline ends. The germline CDR1 and CDR2 sequences are SGDLS and YYNGEE. CDR3 length: 14 residues. The chain's CDR3 is CASSKRDRPYEQYF. CDR3 coding DNA: TGTGCCAGCAGCAAACGAGACAGGCCCTACGAGCAGTACTTC. Supplemented by reference TRBV9 and TRBJ2-7, the full variable domain reads DSGVTQTPKHLITATGQRVTLRCSPRSGDLSVYWYQQSLDQGLQFLIQYYNGEERAKGNILERFSAQQFPDLHSELNLSSLELGDSALYFCASSKRDRPYEQYFGPGTRLTVT.

The V gene is TRBV6-6, the J gene TRBJ2-5, with D perhaps TRBD2 (6 bases). This CDR3 is built from 11 residues. The V gene's germline CDR1 is MNHNY and CDR2 SVGAGI (reference sequence). V lost 7 bases and J 5 bases, leaving 8 bases between the germline ends. CDR3 region: CASMGGETQYF. The CDR3 DNA reads TGTGCCAGCATGGGAGGTGAGACCCAGTACTTC.

The chain uses TRBV10-3 and TRBJ2-1; 11 nucleotides align to TRBD2. The germline V gene encodes CDR1 ENHRY and CDR2 SYGVKD. This CDR3 has 16 amino acids. J was trimmed by 0 bases and V by 6 bases; bases with no gene match: 4. CDR3 in amino acids: CAISFSGRDSYNEQFF. CDR3 coding DNA: TGTGCCATCAGCTTTAGCGGGAGGGACTCCTACAATGAGCAGTTCTTC.

By share, this clone ranks as medium-sized. Other DNA sequences in the same sample also yield this CDR3. The chain is built from TRBV15 and TRBJ1-2; perhaps TRBD1 as D (5 bases). The CDR3 has 13 residues. From germline, CDR1 is LNHNV and CDR2 YYDKDF (reference sequence). V lost 3 bases, J lost 6 bases, and 11 bases lay in between. CDR3 DNA sequence: TGTGCCACCAGCAGGGAAGAAGGGGATGGCTACACCTTC. This sequence encodes CATSREEGDGYTF. The complete variable domain, with remaining parts taken from reference TRBV15 and TRBJ1-2, reads DAMVIQNPRYQVTQFGKPVTLSCSQTLNHNVMYWYQQKSSQAPKLLFHYYDKDFNNEADTPDNFQSRRPNTSFCFLDIRSPGLGDTAMYLCATSREEGDGYTFGSGTRLTVV.

CDR3 nucleotides: TGTGCCAGCAGAGAAAATTCCAACATTCAGTACTTC. This codes for CASRENSNIQYF. The chain has TRBV2 and TRBJ2-4; no clear D gene. Trimming took off 6 bases at V and 7 bases at J, with 10 bases between the two ends. The CDR3 runs to 12 residues. Germline V CDR1 and CDR2: SNHLY, FYNNEI.

This chain uses TRBV4-1 with TRBJ1-5; 8 positions match TRBD1. CDR1 is MGHRA and CDR2 is YSYEKL in the germline V gene. J lost 3 bases, V lost 1 base, and 5 bases had no gene match. The CDR3 loop spans 16 amino acids. DNA of the CDR3: TGCGCCAGCAGCCAAGTTAGGACAGGGTCCAATCAGCCCCAGCATTTT. It specifies CASSQVRTGSNQPQHF.

The rearrangement joins TRBV9 to TRBJ2-5, with 8 bases aligning to TRBD2. Per germline, CDR1 SGDLS and CDR2 YYNGEE. The CDR3 is made up of 15 amino acids. The V segment lost 4 bases and the J segment 5 bases; nucleotides outside the gene matches: 10. Here the CDR3 reads CASSLGGGPMETQYF. The CDR3 DNA reads as TGTGCCAGCAGCCTCGGGGGGGGGCCTATGGAGACCCAGTACTTC.

The chain uses TRBV5-1 and TRBJ1-1; 7 nucleotides align to TRBD1. The CDR3 covers 14 residues. After removal of 4 bases from V and 5 bases from J, the junction contained 8 bases not matched to a gene. The germline gives CDR1 SGHRS, CDR2 YFSETQ. CDR3 DNA: TGCGCCAGCAGCCATGACAGGGATGAGACTGAAGCTTTCTTT. It is translated as CASSHDRDETEAFF.

A note on this clone: The sample carries other DNA sequences with the same CDR3. The chain is built from TRBV9 and TRBJ2-5; 7 positions match TRBD2. The CDR3 length is 14 residues. The V gene's germline CDR1 is SGDLS and CDR2 YYNGEE. Trimming at V came to 4 bases and at J to 4 bases, leaving 7 bases not matched to a gene. CDR3 protein: CASSPRGGGETQYF. CDR3 sequence (DNA): TGTGCCAGCAGCCCCCGGGGCGGGGGAGAGACCCAGTACTTC.

J is TRBJ2-7 and V is TRBV29-1, with 9 bases fitting TRBD1. The CDR3 consists of 11 residues. Looked up from germline, CDR1 is SQVTM and CDR2 is ANQGSEA. The CDR3 region is CSFGQGYEQYF. The CDR3 nucleotides are TGCAGTTTTGGACAGGGGTACGAGCAGTACTTC.

This chain joins TRBV19 and TRBJ1-2; D call uncertain. V dropped 5 bases and J dropped 3 bases, with 10 bases sitting between them. The CDR3 loop spans 13 amino acids. Germline CDR1 LNHDA, CDR2 SQIVND (reference sequence). For the CDR3, the DNA is TGTGCCAGTAGTGAACGGGGAGACTATGGCTACACCTTC. It encodes CASSERGDYGYTF.

This chain's CDR3 is CASSSQTGEVTEAFF. The CDR3 nucleotides are TGCGCCAGCAGCTCCCAGACAGGGGAAGTCACTGAAGCTTTCTTT. This chain links TRBV5-1 with TRBJ1-1; 8 nucleotides align to TRBD1. The ends lost 3 bases at V and 4 bases at J; junction bases unmatched: 8. CDR1 is SGHRS and CDR2 is YFSETQ in the germline V gene. The CDR3 runs to 15 residues.

The chain is built from TRBV4-2 and TRBJ2-7; 7 bases align to TRBD1. With 5 bases clipped from V and 0 bases from J, the junction kept 4 bases outside the gene matches. Germline values: CDR1 LGHNA, CDR2 YNFKEQ. The CDR3 totals 14 residues. The CDR3 spells CASSLGQSSYEQYF. The DNA of the CDR3 is TGTGCCAGCAGCTTGGGACAGAGCTCCTACGAGCAGTACTTC.

The V and J genes are TRBV10-2 and TRBJ2-5, with 8 nucleotides matching TRBD1. CDR1 WSHSY and CDR2 SAAADI come from the germline V gene. The CDR3 has 14 residues. Losses at the gene ends were 7 bases for V and 5 bases for J; bases not matched to a gene: 9. CDR3 nucleotide sequence: TGCGCCAGCAATGACAGGGGATCGAGCGAGACCCAGTACTTC. Amino acids: CASNDRGSSETQYF.

The V and J genes are TRBV7-2 and TRBJ1-5; D gene unclear. Trimming removed 2 bases at V and 4 bases at J, with 15 bases between. Per germline, CDR1 SGHTA and CDR2 FQGNSA. The CDR3 totals 16 residues. The CDR3 region has the DNA TGTGCCAGCAGCTTAAGTCGGGCGGCCGCGAATCAGCCCCAGCATTTT. Translation gives CASSLSRAAANQPQHF.

The rearrangement joins TRBV11-3 to TRBJ2-7, with 8 bases lining up with TRBD2. Trimming removed 5 bases from V and 0 bases from J; junction bases left unmatched: 6. Germline CDR1 is SGHNT and CDR2 is YENEEA. This CDR3 region has 15 residues. The CDR3: CASSPGGKSSYEQYF. The CDR3 DNA reads as TGTGCCAGCAGCCCGGGGGGGAAAAGCTCCTACGAGCAGTACTTC.

The chain has TRBV6-1 and TRBJ1-5; TRBD1 matches 7 bases. Germline V gene lookup returns CDR1 MNHNS and CDR2 SASEGT. With V trimmed by 10 bases and J by 2 bases, 11 bases remained unmatched. CDR3 size: 15 residues. The CDR3 DNA reads as TGTGCCATCATCCTAGACAGGGACGGCAATCAGCCCCAGCATTTT. It translates to CAIILDRDGNQPQHF.

V is TRBV23-1 and J is TRBJ2-3; 8 positions match TRBD1. TRBV23-1 is placed among ORFs of uncertain function. V lost 0 bases, J lost 2 bases, and 22 bases stayed unmatched. The CDR3 has 22 residues. The CDR3 nucleotides are TGCGCCAGCAGTCAATCGTGGTTTCGAGGACAGGGTTATCTTCGGGTCACAGATACGCAGTATTTT. This encodes CASSQSWFRGQGYLRVTDTQYF.

The chain recombines TRBV7-9 with TRBJ2-3; 7 positions agree with TRBD2. The CDR3 loop spans 14 amino acids. The V gene end was trimmed by 6 bases and the J gene end by 4 bases; junction bases not matched to a gene: 7. Germline loops: CDR1 SEHNR, CDR2 FQNEAQ (reference sequence). CDR3 protein: CASSFSSGPDTQYF. CDR3 nucleotide sequence: TGTGCCAGCAGTTTTTCTAGCGGCCCAGATACGCAGTATTTT.

The CDR3 coding sequence is TGTGCCACCACAGGGGGTGGCTCCTATAATTCACCCCTCCACTTT. It translates to CATTGGGSYNSPLHF. This chain uses TRBV28 with TRBJ1-6, with 8 bases lining up with TRBD1. V trimming: 10 bases; J trimming: 0 bases; junction bases outside the gene matches: 5. Germline CDR1 and CDR2: MDHEN and SYDVKM. CDR3 size: 15 residues.

V usage is TRBV6-1 and J usage is TRBJ1-5, with a possible D match to TRBD1 (5 bases). Germline assignment: CDR1 MNHNS and CDR2 SASEGT. Trimming removed 8 bases from V and 0 bases from J, with 14 bases in between. The CDR3 is 15 amino acids. Here the CDR3 DNA reads TGTGCCAGCCGAGTGGGACTGTATAGCAATCAGCCCCAGCATTTT. It is translated as CASRVGLYSNQPQHF.

This clone rates as medium-sized. This sample includes further DNA sequences coding for the same CDR3. The chain joins TRBV9 to TRBJ1-1; D is undetermined. The germline V gene has CDR1 SGDLS and CDR2 YYNGEE. Deletions cut 0 bases from V and 3 bases from J, with 9 bases between. The CDR3 runs to 14 residues. CDR3 sequence reads: CASSVGPADTEAFF. The CDR3 bases are TGTGCCAGCAGCGTAGGACCGGCGGACACTGAAGCTTTCTTT.

This clone was seen only once. V and J are TRBV18 and TRBJ2-1, with 8 bases aligning to TRBD2. Trimming removed 3 bases from V and 2 bases from J; junction bases left unmatched: 9. The CDR3 sequence is 17 residues long. Germline loops: CDR1 KGHSH, CDR2 LQKENI. CDR3 nucleotide sequence: TGTGCCAGCTCACCCACCCTCGGGGGGGCTACCTACAATGAGCAGTTCTTC. Protein product: CASSPTLGGATYNEQFF.